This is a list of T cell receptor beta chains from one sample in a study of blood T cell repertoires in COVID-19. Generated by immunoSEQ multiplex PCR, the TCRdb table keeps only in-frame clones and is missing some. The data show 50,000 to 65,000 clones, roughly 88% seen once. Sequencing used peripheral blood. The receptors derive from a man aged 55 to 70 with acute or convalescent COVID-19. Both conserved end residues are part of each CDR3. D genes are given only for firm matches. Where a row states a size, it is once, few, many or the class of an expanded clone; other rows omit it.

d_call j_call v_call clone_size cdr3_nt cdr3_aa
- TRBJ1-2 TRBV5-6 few TGTGCCAGCAGCTTGAAATTCGGTAGGACAGCTGGTGTTACCTTC CASSLKFGRTAGVTF
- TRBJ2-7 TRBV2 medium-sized TGTGCCAGCAGTGAGTTGTCAGGGACCTACGAGCAGTACTTC CASSELSGTYEQYF
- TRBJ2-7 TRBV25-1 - TGTGCCAGCAGGGACAGCTCCTACGAGCAGTACTTC CASRDSSYEQYF
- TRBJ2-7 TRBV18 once TGTGCCAGCTCACCGAGGGATCGTACCTACGAGCAGTACTTC CASSPRDRTYEQYF
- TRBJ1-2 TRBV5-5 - TGTGCCAGCAGCTACGGAGGGAACTATGGCTACACCTTC CASSYGGNYGYTF
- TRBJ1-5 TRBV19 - TGTGCCAGTAGTATAGATGAGGGAGGTCAGCCCCAGCATTTT CASSIDEGGQPQHF
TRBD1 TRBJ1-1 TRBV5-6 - TGTGCCAGCAGCTCAGGGACAGGGAGAATGACTGAAGCTTTCTTT CASSSGTGRMTEAFF
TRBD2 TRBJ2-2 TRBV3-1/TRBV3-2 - TGTGCCAGCAGCCAACTTCGCGGACTAGCGGGAGGCACCGGGGAGCTGTTTTTT CASSQLRGLAGGTGELFF
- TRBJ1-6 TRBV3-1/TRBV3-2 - TGTGCCAGCAGCCAAAGAGACAGGAATTCACCCCTCCACTTT CASSQRDRNSPLHF
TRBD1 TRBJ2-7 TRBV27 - TGTGCCAGCAGTCCCGGGACAGGGGGCGGCGAGCAGTACTTC CASSPGTGGGEQYF
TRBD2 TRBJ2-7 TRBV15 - TGTGCCACCAGCAGAGGGCTAGCGGACTACGAGCAGTACTTC CATSRGLADYEQYF
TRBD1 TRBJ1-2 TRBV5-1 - TGCGCCAGCAGCCACGGTTCAGGGGGCGGCTATGGCTACACCTTC CASSHGSGGGYGYTF
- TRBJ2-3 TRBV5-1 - TGCGCCAGCAGCTTGGCCCAACTAGTTCGCACAGATACGCAGTATTTT CASSLAQLVRTDTQYF
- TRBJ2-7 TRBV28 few TGTGCCAGCAGTTTATCCTTGGGTCTTGGGTCCCTGGGCCACGAGCAGTACTTC CASSLSLGLGSLGHEQYF
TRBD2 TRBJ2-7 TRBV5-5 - TGTGCCAGCAGCCGCAAAGGGACTAGCGGGAGGTTTGCGGACGAGCAGTACTTC CASSRKGTSGRFADEQYF
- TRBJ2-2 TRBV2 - TGTGCCAGCAGTGGCAGATTGGGGGAGCTGTTTTTT CASSGRLGELFF
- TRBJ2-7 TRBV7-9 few TGTGCCAGCAGCTTCGGTAGTCCCGGTACCTACGAGCAGTACTTC CASSFGSPGTYEQYF
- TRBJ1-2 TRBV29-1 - TGCAGCGTGGGCGACAGCTATGGCTACACCTTC CSVGDSYGYTF
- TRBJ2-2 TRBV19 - TGTGCCAGTAGCCGATTACTGCGGGAGCTGTTTTTT CASSRLLRELFF
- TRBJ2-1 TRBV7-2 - TGTGCCAGCAGCACCCTGACAGGACAAGAGCAGTTCTTC CASSTLTGQEQFF
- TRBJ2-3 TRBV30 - TGTGCCTGGAGTGTGTGGAGGGGGCGAGGATCAGATACGCAGTATTTT CAWSVWRGRGSDTQYF
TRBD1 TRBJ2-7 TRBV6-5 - TGTGCCAGCAGTAAGGGGACAGCTTCCTACGAGCAGTACTTC CASSKGTASYEQYF
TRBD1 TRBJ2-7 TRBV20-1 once TGCAGTGCCGGACAGGGAGAGCAGTACTTC CSAGQGEQYF
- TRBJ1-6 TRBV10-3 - TGTGCCATCAGTGCCGACATCAGAGGGTCACCCCTCCACTTT CAISADIRGSPLHF
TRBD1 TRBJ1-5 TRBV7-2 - TGTGCCAGCAGCTTAGGACAGGGGAGAATACAGCCCCAGCATTTT CASSLGQGRIQPQHF
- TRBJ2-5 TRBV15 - TGTGCCAGCCACTCCGGGGGAGATCAAGAGACCCAGTACTTC CASHSGGDQETQYF
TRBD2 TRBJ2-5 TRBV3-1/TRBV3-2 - TGTGCCAGCAGCCCTATAGCGGGAGTGGGGCAAGAGACCCAGTACTTC CASSPIAGVGQETQYF
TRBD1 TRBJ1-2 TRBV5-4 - TGTGCCAGCAGCTTGGCCCTTAGTGACAGGGGAGGGGACTTC CASSLALSDRGGDF
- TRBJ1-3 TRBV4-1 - TGCGCCAGCACGCAGACAGGTCCCCTAACTGGAAACACCATATATTTT CASTQTGPLTGNTIYF
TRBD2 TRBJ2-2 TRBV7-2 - TGTGCCAGCAGCTTATGGCCCGCGGGGGGGCGAACCGGGGAGCTGTTTTTT CASSLWPAGGRTGELFF
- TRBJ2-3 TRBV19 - TGTGCCAGTAGTACCCCCGTATCGGATACGCAGTATTTT CASSTPVSDTQYF
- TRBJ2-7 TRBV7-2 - TGTGCCAGCAGCTTAAGTAGCGACCGAAGCTCCTACGAGCAGTACTTC CASSLSSDRSSYEQYF
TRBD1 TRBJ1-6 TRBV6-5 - TGTGCCAGCAGACGGACAGGGGCAAATTCACCCCTCCACTTT CASRRTGANSPLHF
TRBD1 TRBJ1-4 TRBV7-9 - TGTGCCAGCAGCTCAACAGGGGGAGATGAAAAACTGTTTTTT CASSSTGGDEKLFF
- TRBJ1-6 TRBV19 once TGTGCCAGTAGGATGACAGGCTCCCAGGCTGGGGCACCCCTCCACTTT CASRMTGSQAGAPLHF
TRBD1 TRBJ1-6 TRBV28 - TGTGCCAGCAGTTTATTAGGACAGGGAAATTCACCCCTCCACTTT CASSLLGQGNSPLHF
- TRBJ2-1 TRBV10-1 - TGCGCCAGCAGTAGGGGAACTGCTGAGCAGTTCTTC CASSRGTAEQFF
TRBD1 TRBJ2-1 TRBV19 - TGTGCCAGTAGTATCCGGGGGACAGGGAACCATGAGCAGTTCTTC CASSIRGTGNHEQFF
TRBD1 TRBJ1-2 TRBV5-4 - TGTGCCAGCAGCTTGGGAGGGGGACAGGGGAGTTTCGGCTACACCTTC CASSLGGGQGSFGYTF
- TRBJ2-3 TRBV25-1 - TGTGCCAGCAGTGACTACATAGGCGGAGATACGCAGTATTTT CASSDYIGGDTQYF